This TCR beta chain was profiled in a study of PD-1 and CTLA-4 blockade in melanoma. V gave up 5 bases and J gave up 0 bases, with 5 bases separating them. The V gene's germline CDR1 is LNHNV and CDR2 YYDKDF (reference sequence). The CDR3 has 13 amino acids. Clones were sequenced by immunoSEQ multiplex PCR, and TCRdb holds only the in-frame ones, with some missing. The sample holds fewer than 14,000 clones; approximately 80% are singletons and the top ten take 25% to 35%. The sequence was obtained from a human donor with melanoma. V gene TRBV15 combines with J gene TRBJ2-1, with D hard to call. The input for sequencing was CD8+ T cells from peripheral blood, taken from a patient given anti-PD-1 treatment. CDR3 residues: CATSWASYNEQFF. CDR3 bases: TGTGCCACCAGCTGGGCCTCCTACAATGAGCAGTTCTTC.